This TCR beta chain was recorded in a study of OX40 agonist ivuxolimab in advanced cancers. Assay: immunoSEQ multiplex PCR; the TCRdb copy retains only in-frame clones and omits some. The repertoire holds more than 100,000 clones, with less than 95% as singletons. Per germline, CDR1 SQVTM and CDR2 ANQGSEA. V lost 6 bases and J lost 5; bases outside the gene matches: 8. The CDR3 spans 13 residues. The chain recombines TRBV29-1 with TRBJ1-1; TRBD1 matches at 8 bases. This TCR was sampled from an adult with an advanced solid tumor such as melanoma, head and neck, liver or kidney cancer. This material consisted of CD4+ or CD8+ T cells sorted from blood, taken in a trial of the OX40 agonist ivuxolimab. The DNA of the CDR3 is TGCAGCGTCCTTAGACAGGGGAGGACTGAAGCTTTCTTT. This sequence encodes CSVLRQGRTEAFF.